Given below is one TCR beta chain in context. Its target is unknown. Other nucleotide sequences in the sample specify the same CDR3. Together with CD45RO+ cells, CCR7-negative CD45RA+ TemRA cells were included in CD8 memory. The data belong to a study of shared clonotypes between healthy human individuals. Points from the study as a whole: Naive subsets tended to show greater estimated richness than memory subsets.

The germline CDR1 and CDR2 sequences are MDHEN and SYDVKM. CDR3 length: 13 amino acids. V lost 1 base to trimming and J lost 4 bases, with 8 bases between them. Sequenced by immunoSEQ multiplex PCR; TCRdb stores in-frame clones only, minus some. The sample holds under 150,000 clones; more than 65% are singletons and the top ten take approximately 23%. This sequence was found in a woman in her twenties or thirties in good health. The rearrangement joins TRBV28 to TRBJ2-7; D call uncertain. Material for sequencing was memory CD8+ T cells sorted from blood. Subset defined: CD45RO+ cells pooled with CCR7-negative TemRA cells. The CDR3 coding sequence is TGTGCCAGCAGTTTATTAGGCCCGTACGAGCAGTACTTC. It translates to CASSLLGPYEQYF.